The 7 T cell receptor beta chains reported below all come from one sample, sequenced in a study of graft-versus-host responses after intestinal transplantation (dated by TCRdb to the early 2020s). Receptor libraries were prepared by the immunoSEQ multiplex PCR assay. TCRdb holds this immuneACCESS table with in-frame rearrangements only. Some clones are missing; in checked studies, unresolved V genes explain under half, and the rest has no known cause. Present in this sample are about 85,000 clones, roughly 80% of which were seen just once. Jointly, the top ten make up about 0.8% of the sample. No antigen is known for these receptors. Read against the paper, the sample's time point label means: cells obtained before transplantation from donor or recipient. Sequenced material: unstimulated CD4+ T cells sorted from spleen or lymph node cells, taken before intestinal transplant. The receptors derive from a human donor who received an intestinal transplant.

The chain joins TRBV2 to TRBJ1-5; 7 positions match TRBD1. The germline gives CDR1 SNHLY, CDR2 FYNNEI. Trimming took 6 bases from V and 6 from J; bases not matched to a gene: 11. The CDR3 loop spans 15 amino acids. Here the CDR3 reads CASSAQGFDVQPQHF. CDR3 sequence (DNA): TGTGCCAGCAGCGCACAGGGGTTTGATGTTCAGCCCCAGCATTTT.

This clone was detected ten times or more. The CDR3 region is CASSRGEPYEQYF. The DNA of the CDR3 is TGCGCCAGCAGTCGGGGGGAGCCCTACGAGCAGTACTTC. The V and J genes are TRBV5-1 and TRBJ2-7; 7 nucleotides agree with TRBD2. The CDR3 totals 13 residues. Germline CDR1 and CDR2: SGHRS and YFSETQ. Trimming removed 5 bases from V and 2 bases from J; junction bases left unmatched: 4.

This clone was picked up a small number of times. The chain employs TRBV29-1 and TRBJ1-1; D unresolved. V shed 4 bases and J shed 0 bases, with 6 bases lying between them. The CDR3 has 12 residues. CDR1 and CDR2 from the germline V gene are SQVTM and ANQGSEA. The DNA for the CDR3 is TGCAGCGTTGTCCTCCTGAACACTGAAGCTTTCTTT. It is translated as CSVVLLNTEAFF.

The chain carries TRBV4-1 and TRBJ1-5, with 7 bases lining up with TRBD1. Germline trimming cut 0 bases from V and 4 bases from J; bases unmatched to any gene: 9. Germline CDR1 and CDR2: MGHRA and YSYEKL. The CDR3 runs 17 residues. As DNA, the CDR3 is TGCGCCAGCAGCCAAGATATAACGGGACAGTTAAATCAGCCCCAGCATTTT. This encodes CASSQDITGQLNQPQHF.

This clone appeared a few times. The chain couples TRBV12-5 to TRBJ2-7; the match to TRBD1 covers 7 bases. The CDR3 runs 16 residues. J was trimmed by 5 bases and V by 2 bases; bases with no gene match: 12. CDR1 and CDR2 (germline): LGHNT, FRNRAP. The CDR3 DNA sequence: TGTGCTAGTGGTTTGCCGCGGACAGGTTGTAGCCACGAGCAGTACTTC. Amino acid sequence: CASGLPRTGCSHEQYF.

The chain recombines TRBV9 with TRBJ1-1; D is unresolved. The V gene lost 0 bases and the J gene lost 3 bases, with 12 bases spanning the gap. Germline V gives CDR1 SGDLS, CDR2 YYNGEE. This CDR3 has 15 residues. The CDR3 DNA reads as TGTGCCAGCAGCGTAGGACCGGGGATAGACACTGAAGCTTTCTTT. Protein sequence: CASSVGPGIDTEAFF.

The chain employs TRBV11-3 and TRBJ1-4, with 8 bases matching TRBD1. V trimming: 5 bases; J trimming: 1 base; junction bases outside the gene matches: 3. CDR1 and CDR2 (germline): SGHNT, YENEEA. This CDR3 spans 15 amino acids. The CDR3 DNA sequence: TGTGCCAGCAGCGCGGGGACAGGAACTAATGAAAAACTGTTTTTT. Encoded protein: CASSAGTGTNEKLFF.